These T cell receptor beta chains were read from a single sample in a study of blood T cells in healthy people across ages. TCRdb analysed the 5' RACE reads with MiXCR anew, one entry per CDR3 protein. The sample lists 1.5 million to 2 million distinct CDR3 sequences, 28% occurring once. Sequencing was performed on blood. These receptors came from a woman aged 25 to 39 in good health. Each CDR3 is given with its conserved first and last residue. Each record gives: J gene, clone size, V gene, D gene, CDR3 DNA, CDR3 protein. A D gene is named only where the DNA matches it firmly. Clone size appears in some rows only: once, few, many, or a class for an expanded clone.

TRBJ1-1,NA,TRBV30,TRBD1,TGTGCCTGGGGACAGGGGCTGGGCACTGAAGCTTTCTTT,CAWGQGLGTEAFF
TRBJ1-2,few,TRBV29-1,NA,TGCAGCGTTGAAGGGGGAGAGTCCTTCTATGGCTACACCTTC,CSVEGGESFYGYTF
TRBJ1-4,few,TRBV4-1,NA,TGCACCAGCCGGGGTGATCGGGAAAAACTGTTTTTT,CTSRGDREKLFF
TRBJ1-1,once,TRBV10-3,NA,TGTGCCATCAGGGAAGGGGGGTTAACTGAAGCTTTCTTT,CAIREGGLTEAFF
TRBJ2-7,NA,TRBV7-9,TRBD1,TGTGCCAGCAGCTTGACAGGGAAGGACTCCTACGAGCAGTACTTC,CASSLTGKDSYEQYF
TRBJ2-3,NA,TRBV5-1,NA,TGCGCCAGCAGCTTGGAGGCCGATTCAGATACGCAGTATTTT,CASSLEADSDTQYF
TRBJ2-7,NA,TRBV2,TRBD1,TGTGCCAGCACCGGACAGGGGACCTACGAGCAGTACTTC,CASTGQGTYEQYF
TRBJ2-3,few,TRBV20-1,TRBD2,TGCAGTGCTAGAGTTGAGGCGGGGGGAGCGGGAGATACGCAGTATTTT,CSARVEAGGAGDTQYF
TRBJ2-7,few,TRBV2,NA,TGTGCCAGCCTGTGGGGGGACGAGCAGTACTTC,CASLWGDEQYF
TRBJ1-1,NA,TRBV12-3/TRBV12-4,NA,TGTGCCAGCAGTCTACAGGTCAGGACTGAAGCTTTCTTT,CASSLQVRTEAFF
TRBJ2-5,many,TRBV20-1,NA,TGCAGTGCTAGATGGGACCAAGAGACCCAGTACTTC,CSARWDQETQYF
TRBJ2-3,NA,TRBV7-2,NA,TGTGCCAGCAGCGCCTCAGTAAGCACAGATACGCAGTATTTT,CASSASVSTDTQYF
TRBJ2-3,NA,TRBV20-1,NA,TGCAGTGCTAGAGATGGGGGAGAGGGCGGAGATACGCAGTATTTT,CSARDGGEGGDTQYF
TRBJ1-2,NA,TRBV3-1,NA,TGTGCCAGCAGCCAACCGGGGGGCGCGGGTCACACCTTC,CASSQPGGAGHTF
TRBJ2-5,few,TRBV20-1,NA,TGCAGTGCTCCCAGCCCAGAACAAGAGACCCAGTACTTC,CSAPSPEQETQYF